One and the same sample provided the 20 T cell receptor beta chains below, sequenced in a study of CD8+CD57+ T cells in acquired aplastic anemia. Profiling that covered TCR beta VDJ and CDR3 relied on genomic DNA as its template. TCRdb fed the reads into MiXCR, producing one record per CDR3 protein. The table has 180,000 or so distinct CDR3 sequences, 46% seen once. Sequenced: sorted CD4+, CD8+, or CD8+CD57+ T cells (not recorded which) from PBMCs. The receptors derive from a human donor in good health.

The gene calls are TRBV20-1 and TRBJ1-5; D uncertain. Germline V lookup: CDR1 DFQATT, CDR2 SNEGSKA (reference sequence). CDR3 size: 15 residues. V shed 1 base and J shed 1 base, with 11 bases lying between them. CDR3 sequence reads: CSARALWGSNQPQHF. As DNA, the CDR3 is TGCAGTGCTAGAGCCCTATGGGGAAGCAATCAGCCCCAGCATTTT.

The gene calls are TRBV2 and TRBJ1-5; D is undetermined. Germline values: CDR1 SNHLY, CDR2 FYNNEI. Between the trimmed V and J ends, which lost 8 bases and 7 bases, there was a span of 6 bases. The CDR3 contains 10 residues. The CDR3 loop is CASGRQPQHF. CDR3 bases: TGTGCCAGCGGAAGACAGCCCCAGCATTTT.

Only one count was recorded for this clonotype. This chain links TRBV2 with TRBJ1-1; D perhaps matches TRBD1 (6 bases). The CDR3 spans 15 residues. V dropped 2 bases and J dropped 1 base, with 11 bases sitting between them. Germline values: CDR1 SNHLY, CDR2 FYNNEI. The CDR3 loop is CASSELGRGNTEAFF. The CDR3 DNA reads TGTGCCAGCAGTGAATTGGGCAGGGGGAACACTGAAGCTTTCTTT. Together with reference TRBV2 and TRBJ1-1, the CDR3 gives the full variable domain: EPEVTQTPSHQVTQMGQEVILRCVPISNHLYFYWYRQILGQKVEFLVSFYNNEISEKSEIFDDQFSVERPDGSNFTLKIRSTKLEDSAMYFCASSELGRGNTEAFFGQGTRLTVV.

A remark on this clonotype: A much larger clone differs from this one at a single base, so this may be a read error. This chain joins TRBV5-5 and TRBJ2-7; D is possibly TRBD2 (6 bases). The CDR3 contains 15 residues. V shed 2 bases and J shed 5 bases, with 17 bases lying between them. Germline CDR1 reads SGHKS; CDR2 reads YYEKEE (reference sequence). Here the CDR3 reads CASSFPDGGGNEQYF. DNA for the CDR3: TGTGCCAGCAGCTTCCCGGACGGGGGAGGTAACGAGCAGTACTTC.

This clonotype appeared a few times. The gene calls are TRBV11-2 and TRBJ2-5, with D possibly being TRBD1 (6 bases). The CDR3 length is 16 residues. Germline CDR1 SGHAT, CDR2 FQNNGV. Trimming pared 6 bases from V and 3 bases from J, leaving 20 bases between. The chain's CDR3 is CASRSTTGTKKETQYF. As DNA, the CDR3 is TGTGCCAGCAGGTCGACAACCGGGACAAAGAAAGAGACCCAGTACTTC. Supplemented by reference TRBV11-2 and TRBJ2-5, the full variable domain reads EAGVAQSPRYKIIEKRQSVAFWCNPISGHATLYWYQQILGQGPKLLIQFQNNGVVDDSQLPKDRFSAERLKGVDSTLKIQPAKLEDSAVYLCASRSTTGTKKETQYFGPGTRLLVL.

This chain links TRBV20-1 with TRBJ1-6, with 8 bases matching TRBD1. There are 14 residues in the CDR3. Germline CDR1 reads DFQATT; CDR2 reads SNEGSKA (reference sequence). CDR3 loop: CSVSQGAYNSPLHF. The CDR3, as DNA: TGCAGCGTTTCACAGGGGGCCTATAATTCACCCCTCCACTTT.

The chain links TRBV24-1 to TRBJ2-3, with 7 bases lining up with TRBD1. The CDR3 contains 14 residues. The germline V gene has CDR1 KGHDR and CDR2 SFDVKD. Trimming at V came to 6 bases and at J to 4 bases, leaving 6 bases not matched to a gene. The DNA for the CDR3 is TGTGCCACCAGTAGGGTAGGGGGCCCAGATACGCAGTATTTT. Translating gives CATSRVGGPDTQYF.

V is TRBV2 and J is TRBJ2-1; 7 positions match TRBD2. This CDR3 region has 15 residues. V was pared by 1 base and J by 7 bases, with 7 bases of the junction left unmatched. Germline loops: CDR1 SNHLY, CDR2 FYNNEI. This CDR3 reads CASSEGLAEGNEQFF. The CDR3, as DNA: TGTGCCAGCAGTGAAGGTCTAGCGGAAGGGAATGAGCAGTTCTTC.

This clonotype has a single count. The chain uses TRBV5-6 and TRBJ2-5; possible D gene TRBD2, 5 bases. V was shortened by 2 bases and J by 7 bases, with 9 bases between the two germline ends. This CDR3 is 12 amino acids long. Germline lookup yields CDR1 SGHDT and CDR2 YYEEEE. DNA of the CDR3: TGTGCCAGCAGCTTCGCCCGGGGGACCCAGTACTTC. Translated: CASSFARGTQYF. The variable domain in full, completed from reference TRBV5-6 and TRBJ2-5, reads DAGVTQSPTHLIKTRGQQVTLRCSPKSGHDTVSWYQQALGQGPQFIFQYYEEEERQRGNFPDRFSGHQFPNYSSELNVNALLLGDSALYLCASSFARGTQYFGPGTRLLVL.

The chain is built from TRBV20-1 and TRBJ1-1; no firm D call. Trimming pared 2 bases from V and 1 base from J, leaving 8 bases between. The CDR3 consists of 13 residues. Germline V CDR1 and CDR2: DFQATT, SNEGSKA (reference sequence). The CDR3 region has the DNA TGCAGTGCTAGAATTAGATCGAACACTGAAGCTTTCTTT. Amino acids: CSARIRSNTEAFF.

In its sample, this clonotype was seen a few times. The CDR3, as DNA: TGCAGCGCTGACAGGTATAGCACAGATACGCAGTATTTT. It translates to CSADRYSTDTQYF. This chain connects TRBV29-1 to TRBJ2-3; possible D gene TRBD1, 6 bases. CDR1 is SQVTM, CDR2 ANQGSEA, per germline. V lost 7 bases, J lost 0 bases, and 11 bases lay in between. This CDR3 has 13 amino acids.

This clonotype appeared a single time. In nucleotides, the CDR3 is TGTGCCAGCAGCTCTAGACGGACAGGGAACTATGGCTACACCTTC. Its translation is CASSSRRTGNYGYTF. The J gene is TRBJ1-2, the V gene TRBV7-2, with TRBD1 matching 8 bases. Germline CDR1 and CDR2: SGHTA and FQGNSA. V lost 4 bases and J lost 2; bases outside the gene matches: 6. This CDR3 is 15 amino acids long.

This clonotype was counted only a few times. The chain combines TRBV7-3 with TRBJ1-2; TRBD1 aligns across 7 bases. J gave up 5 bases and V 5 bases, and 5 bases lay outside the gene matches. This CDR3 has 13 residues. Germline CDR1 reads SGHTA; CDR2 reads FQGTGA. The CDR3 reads CASSAGQNYGYTF. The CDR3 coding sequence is TGTGCCAGCAGCGCGGGACAGAATTATGGCTACACCTTC.

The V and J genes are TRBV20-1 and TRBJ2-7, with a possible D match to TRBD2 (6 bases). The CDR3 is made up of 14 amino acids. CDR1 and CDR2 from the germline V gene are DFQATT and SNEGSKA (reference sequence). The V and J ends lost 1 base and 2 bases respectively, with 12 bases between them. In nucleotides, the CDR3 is TGCAGTGCTAGAGGGCGGGAACAAACCTACGAGCAGTACTTC. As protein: CSARGREQTYEQYF.

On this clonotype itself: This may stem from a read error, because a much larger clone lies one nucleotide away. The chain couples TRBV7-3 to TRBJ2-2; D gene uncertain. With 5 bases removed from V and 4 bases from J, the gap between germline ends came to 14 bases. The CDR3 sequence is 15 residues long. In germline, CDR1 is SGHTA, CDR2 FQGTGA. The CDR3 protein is CASSPQRSGTGELFF. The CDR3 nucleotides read TGTGCCAGCAGCCCCCAGAGGTCGGGCACCGGGGAGCTGTTTTTT.

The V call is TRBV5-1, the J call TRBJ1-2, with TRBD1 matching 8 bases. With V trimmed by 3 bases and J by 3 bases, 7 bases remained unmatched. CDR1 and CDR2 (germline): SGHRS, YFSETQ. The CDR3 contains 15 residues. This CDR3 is CASSSNRQGHYGYTF. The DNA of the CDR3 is TGCGCCAGCAGCTCAAACCGACAGGGGCACTATGGCTACACCTTC.

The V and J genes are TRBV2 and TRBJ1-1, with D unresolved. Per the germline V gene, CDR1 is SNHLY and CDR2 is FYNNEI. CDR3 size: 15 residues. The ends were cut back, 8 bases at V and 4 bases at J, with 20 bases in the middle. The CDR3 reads CASHIRMAAATEAFF. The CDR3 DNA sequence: TGTGCCAGCCATATCCGCATGGCAGCGGCCACTGAAGCTTTCTTT.

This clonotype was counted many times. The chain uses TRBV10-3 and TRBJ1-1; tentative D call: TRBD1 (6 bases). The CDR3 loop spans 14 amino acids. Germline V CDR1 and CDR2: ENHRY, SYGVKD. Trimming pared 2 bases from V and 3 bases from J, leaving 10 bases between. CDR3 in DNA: TGTGCCATCAGTGAGACAGGGAGAGACACTGAAGCTTTCTTT. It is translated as CAISETGRDTEAFF.

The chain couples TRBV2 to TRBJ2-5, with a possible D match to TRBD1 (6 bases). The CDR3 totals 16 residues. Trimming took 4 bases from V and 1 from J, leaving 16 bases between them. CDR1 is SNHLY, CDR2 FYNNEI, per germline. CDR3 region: CASSARDPRGQETQYF. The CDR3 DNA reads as TGTGCCAGCAGTGCTAGAGATCCCAGGGGCCAAGAGACCCAGTACTTC.

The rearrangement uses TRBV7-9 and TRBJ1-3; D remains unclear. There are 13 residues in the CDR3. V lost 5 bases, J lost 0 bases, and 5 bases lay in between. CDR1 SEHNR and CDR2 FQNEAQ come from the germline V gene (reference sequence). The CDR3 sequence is CASSPDSGNTIYF. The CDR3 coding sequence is TGTGCCAGCAGCCCTGACTCTGGAAACACCATATATTTT.